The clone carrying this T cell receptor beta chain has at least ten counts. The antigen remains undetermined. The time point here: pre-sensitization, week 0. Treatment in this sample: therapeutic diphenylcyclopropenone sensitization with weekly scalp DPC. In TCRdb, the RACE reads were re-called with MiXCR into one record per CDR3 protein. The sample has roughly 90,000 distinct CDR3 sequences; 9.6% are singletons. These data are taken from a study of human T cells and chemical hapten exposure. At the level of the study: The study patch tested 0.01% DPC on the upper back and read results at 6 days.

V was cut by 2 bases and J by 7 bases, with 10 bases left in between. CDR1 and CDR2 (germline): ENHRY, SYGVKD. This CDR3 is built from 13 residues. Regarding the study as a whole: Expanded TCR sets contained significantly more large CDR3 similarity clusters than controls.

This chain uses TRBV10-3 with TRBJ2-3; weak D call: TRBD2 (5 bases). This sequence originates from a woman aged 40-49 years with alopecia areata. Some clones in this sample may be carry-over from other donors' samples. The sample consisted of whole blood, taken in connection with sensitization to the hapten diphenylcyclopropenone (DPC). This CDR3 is CAISEPAGNTQYF. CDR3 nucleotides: TGTGCCATCAGTGAGCCCGCGGGTAATACGCAGTATTTT.